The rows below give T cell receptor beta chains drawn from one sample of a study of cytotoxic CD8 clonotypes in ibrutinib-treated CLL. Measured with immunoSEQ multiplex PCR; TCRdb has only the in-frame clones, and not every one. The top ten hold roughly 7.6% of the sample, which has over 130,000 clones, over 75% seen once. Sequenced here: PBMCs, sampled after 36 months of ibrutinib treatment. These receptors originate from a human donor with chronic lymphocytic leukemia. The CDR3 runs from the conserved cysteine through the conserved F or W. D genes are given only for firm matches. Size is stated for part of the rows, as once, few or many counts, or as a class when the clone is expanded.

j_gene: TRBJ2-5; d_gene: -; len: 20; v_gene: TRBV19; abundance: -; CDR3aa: CASSRKSSLVDDDAQETQYF; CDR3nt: TGTGCCAGTAGTAGAAAATCAAGTTTAGTCGACGATGATGCTCAAGAGACCCAGTACTTC
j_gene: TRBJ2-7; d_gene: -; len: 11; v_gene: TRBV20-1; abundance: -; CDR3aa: CSADSGAEQYF; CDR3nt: TGCAGTGCTGATTCAGGGGCCGAGCAGTACTTC
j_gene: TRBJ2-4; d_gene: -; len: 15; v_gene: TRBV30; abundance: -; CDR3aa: CAWSVPPSGKNIQYF; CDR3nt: TGTGCCTGGAGTGTACCTCCCAGCGGCAAAAACATTCAGTACTTC
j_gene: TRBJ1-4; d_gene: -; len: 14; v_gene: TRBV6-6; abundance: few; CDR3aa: CASSYGTEEEKLFF; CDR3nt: TGTGCCAGCAGTTACGGAACAGAGGAAGAAAAACTGTTTTTT
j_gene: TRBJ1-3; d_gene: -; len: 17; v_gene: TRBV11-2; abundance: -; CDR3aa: CASRPAGGRTAGNTIYF; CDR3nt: TGTGCCAGCAGACCCGCGGGGGGCCGGACGGCTGGAAACACCATATATTTT
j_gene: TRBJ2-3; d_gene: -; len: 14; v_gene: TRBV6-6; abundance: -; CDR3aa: CASSWNRGRDTQYF; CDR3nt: TGTGCCAGCAGTTGGAACCGGGGGCGGGATACGCAGTATTTT
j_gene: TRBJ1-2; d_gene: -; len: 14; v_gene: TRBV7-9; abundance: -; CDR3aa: CASSLIGETYGYTF; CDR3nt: TGTGCCAGCAGCTTAATTGGAGAGACCTATGGCTACACCTTC
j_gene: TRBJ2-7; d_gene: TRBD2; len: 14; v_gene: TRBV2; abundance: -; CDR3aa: CASSDGRGDYEQYF; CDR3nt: TGTGCCAGCAGTGATGGGCGGGGGGACTACGAGCAGTACTTC
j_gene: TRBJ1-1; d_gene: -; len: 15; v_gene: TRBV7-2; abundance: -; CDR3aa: CASSSAGTRDTEAFF; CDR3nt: TGTGCCAGCAGCTCGGCCGGGACAAGGGACACTGAAGCTTTCTTT
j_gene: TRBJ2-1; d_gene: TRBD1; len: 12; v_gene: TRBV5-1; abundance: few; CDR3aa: CASSWTGDEQFF; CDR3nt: TGCGCCAGCAGCTGGACAGGGGATGAGCAGTTCTTC
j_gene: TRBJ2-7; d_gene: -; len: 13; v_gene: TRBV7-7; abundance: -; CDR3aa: CASSLAHNNEQYF; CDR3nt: TGTGCCAGCAGCTTAGCCCATAATAACGAGCAGTACTTC
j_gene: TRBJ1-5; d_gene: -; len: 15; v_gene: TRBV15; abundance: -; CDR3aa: CATSRTGQFNQPQHF; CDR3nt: TGTGCCACCAGCAGAACCGGACAGTTCAATCAGCCCCAGCATTTT
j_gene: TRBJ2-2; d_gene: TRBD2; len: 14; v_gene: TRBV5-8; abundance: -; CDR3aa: CASSLELALRELFF; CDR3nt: TGTGCCAGCAGCTTGGAACTAGCGTTAAGGGAGCTGTTTTTT
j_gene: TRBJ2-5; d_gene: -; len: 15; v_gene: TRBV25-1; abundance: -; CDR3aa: CASSELAGPQETQYF; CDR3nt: TGTGCCAGCAGTGAATTAGCAGGCCCCCAAGAGACCCAGTACTTC
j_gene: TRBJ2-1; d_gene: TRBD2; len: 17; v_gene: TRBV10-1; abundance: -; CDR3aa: CASSEYAGGPGSNEQFF; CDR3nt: TGCGCCAGCAGTGAGTACGCGGGAGGGCCAGGGAGCAATGAGCAGTTCTTC
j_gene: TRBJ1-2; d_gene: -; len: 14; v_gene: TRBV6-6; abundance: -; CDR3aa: CASSYYLTNYGYTF; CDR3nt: TGTGCCAGCAGTTACTATCTTACTAACTATGGCTACACCTTC
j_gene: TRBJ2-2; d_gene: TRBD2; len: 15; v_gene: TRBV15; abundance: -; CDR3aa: CATSELAGLPGELFF; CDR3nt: TGTGCCACCAGCGAACTAGCGGGATTACCCGGGGAGCTGTTTTTT
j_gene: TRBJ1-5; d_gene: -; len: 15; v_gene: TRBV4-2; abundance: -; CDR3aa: CASSPGVSGSRPQHF; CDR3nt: TGTGCCAGCAGCCCTGGGGTGTCTGGGAGTAGGCCCCAGCATTTT
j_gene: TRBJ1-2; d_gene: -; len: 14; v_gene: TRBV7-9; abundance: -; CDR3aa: CASSPGTLNYGYTF; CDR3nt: TGTGCCAGCAGCCCGGGGACACTTAACTATGGCTACACCTTC
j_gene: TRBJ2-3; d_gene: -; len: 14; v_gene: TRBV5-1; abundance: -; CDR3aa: CASSFGQRADTQYF; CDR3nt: TGCGCCAGCAGCTTCGGACAGAGAGCAGATACGCAGTATTTT
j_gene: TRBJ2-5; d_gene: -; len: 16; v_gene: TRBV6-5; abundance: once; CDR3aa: CASSYGRVPGGLTQYF; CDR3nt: TGTGCCAGCAGTTACGGGCGGGTTCCGGGCGGGCTGACCCAGTACTTC
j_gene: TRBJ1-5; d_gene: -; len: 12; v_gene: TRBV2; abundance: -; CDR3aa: CASSEVPSAQHF; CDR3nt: TGTGCCAGCAGTGAAGTACCCTCCGCCCAGCATTTT
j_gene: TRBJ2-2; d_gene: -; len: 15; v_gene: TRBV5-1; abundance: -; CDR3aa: CASSSRGDYTGELFF; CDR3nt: TGCGCCAGCAGCAGCAGGGGGGATTACACCGGGGAGCTGTTTTTT
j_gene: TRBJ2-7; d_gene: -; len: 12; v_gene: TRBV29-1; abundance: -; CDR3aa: CSVEGQDYEQYF; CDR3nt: TGCAGCGTTGAGGGGCAGGACTACGAGCAGTACTTC
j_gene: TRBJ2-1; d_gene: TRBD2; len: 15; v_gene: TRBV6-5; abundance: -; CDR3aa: CASRGLATSYNEQFF; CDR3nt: TGTGCCAGCAGGGGACTAGCCACATCCTACAATGAGCAGTTCTTC
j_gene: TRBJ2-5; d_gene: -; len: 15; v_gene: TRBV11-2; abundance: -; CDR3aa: CASSLRGVRQETQYF; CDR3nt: TGTGCCAGCAGCTTAAGGGGGGTTCGGCAAGAGACCCAGTACTTC
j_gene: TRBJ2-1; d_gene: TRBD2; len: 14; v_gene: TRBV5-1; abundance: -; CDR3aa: CASRLAGAYNEQFF; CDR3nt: TGCGCCAGCAGGCTAGCGGGGGCCTACAATGAGCAGTTCTTC
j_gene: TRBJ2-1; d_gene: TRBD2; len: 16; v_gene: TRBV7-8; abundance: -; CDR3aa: CASTPPTSGGYNEQFF; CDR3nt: TGTGCCAGCACCCCCCCAACTAGCGGGGGCTACAATGAGCAGTTCTTC
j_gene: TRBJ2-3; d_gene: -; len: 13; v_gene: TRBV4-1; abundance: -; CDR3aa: CASSQVWTLRQYF; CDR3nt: TGCGCCAGCAGCCAAGTTTGGACTTTGCGTCAGTATTTT